This TCR beta chain was recovered during a study of CD8+ T cells in alopecia areata. Extracted RNA was reverse transcribed, and the resulting cDNA served as sequencing template. Assay used: immunoSEQ multiplex PCR; TCRdb lists only in-frame clones, some missing. This sample has 150,000 or so clones, with 70% to 90% found just once. Treatment of the sample: oral pan-JAK inhibitor, 5-10 mg twice daily. Germline V CDR1 and CDR2: MGHRA, YSYEKL. The CDR3 is 17 amino acids. The V segment lost 0 bases and the J segment 5 bases; nucleotides outside the gene matches: 7. The V and J genes are TRBV4-1 and TRBJ2-1; 10 bases are shared with TRBD2. The sequenced sample was CD8+ T cells sorted from blood, obtained at week 4, from a patient treated with tofacitinib. This TCR came from a human donor with alopecia areata. The CDR3 spells CASSQDYRLAGDNEQFF. DNA for the CDR3: TGCGCCAGCAGCCAAGATTATCGCCTAGCGGGGGACAATGAGCAGTTCTTC.